The source of this TCR beta chain is a study of T-cell memory formation after mild COVID-19. From the 5' RACE reads, TCRdb called clonotypes with MiXCR, one entry per CDR3 protein. Of roughly 170,000 distinct CDR3 sequences listed, roughly a fifth are singletons. As to this clonotype: What it binds is not known.

Study results and caveats: While clones contracting from day 15 to 85 were balanced between CD4 and CD8, later expanders leaned CD4+.

This CDR3 has 16 amino acids. V lost 1 base and J lost 0, with 10 bases in between. Germline-derived CDR1 and CDR2 are SGHTA and FQGNSA. J is TRBJ2-1 and V is TRBV7-2; no firm D call. Sequences were obtained from PBMCs or a T cell subset sorted from them (not recorded which). This TCR derives from an adult woman who had mild COVID-19 (a few samples of this study predate the infection). Cell type and time point are not known. CDR3 nucleotides: TGTGCCAGCAGCTTAGGCGGAGCTCCCTCCTACAATGAGCAGTTCTTC. This translates into CASSLGGAPSYNEQFF.